Listed below are T cell receptor beta chains from one sample, sequenced in a study of blood T cell repertoires in COVID-19. Clones were sequenced by immunoSEQ multiplex PCR, and TCRdb holds only the in-frame ones, with some missing. The table includes 70,000 to 95,000 clones, just under 85% detected once. Sequencing was done on a sample of peripheral blood. These TCRs come from an elderly man with active or convalescent COVID-19. Each CDR3 is given with its conserved first and last residue. Fields, in order: CDR3 protein, CDR3 DNA, V gene, clone size, J gene, D gene. The D gene is left open where the match is weak. The size of a clone is reported for some rows only, either as once, few or many, or as a class for expanded clones.

CASRATGGAQPQHF TGTGCCAGCAGGGCGACAGGGGGCGCCCAGCCCCAGCATTTT TRBV28 NA TRBJ1-5 TRBD1
CASSPGGGSLYTQYF TGTGCCAGCTCACCGGGCGGGGGTTCGTTGTATACGCAGTATTTT TRBV18 NA TRBJ2-3 TRBD2
CATSRDGGHTDTQYF TGTGCCACCAGCAGAGATGGTGGACACACAGATACGCAGTATTTT TRBV15 few TRBJ2-3 NA
CASSTSAGLSRNEQFF TGTGCCAGCTCAACTAGCGCGGGTTTGTCTCGTAATGAGCAGTTCTTC TRBV18 NA TRBJ2-1 TRBD2
CASSEGRDWKYF TGTGCCAGCAGTGAAGGAAGGGACTGGAAGTACTTC TRBV6-1 once TRBJ2-5 NA
CASSVPRGLAKNIQYF TGTGCCAGCAGTGTCCCTCGCGGACTAGCCAAAAACATTCAGTACTTC TRBV6-1 once TRBJ2-4 NA
CASSSVPETQYF TGTGCCAGCAGCTCCGTCCCGGAGACCCAGTACTTC TRBV5-6 once TRBJ2-5 NA
CASGSSWTSGRDTQYF TGTGCTAGTGGTTCCTCCTGGACTAGCGGGAGGGATACGCAGTATTTT TRBV12-5 NA TRBJ2-3 TRBD2
CASRDRARREAQYF TGTGCCAGCAGGGACAGGGCCCGAAGAGAGGCCCAGTACTTC TRBV6-5 NA TRBJ2-5 TRBD1
CASSSRTGSNTEAFF TGCGCCAGCAGCTCGCGGACAGGGTCGAACACTGAAGCTTTCTTT TRBV5-1 NA TRBJ1-1 TRBD1
CSVASPGQGHTGELFF TGCAGCGTTGCGTCGCCGGGACAGGGTCACACCGGGGAGCTGTTTTTT TRBV29-1 NA TRBJ2-2 TRBD1
CASSLNQGAWETQYF TGTGCCAGCAGCTTGAATCAGGGGGCTTGGGAGACCCAGTACTTC TRBV5-4 NA TRBJ2-5 TRBD1